This T cell receptor beta chain was obtained from a study of tissue T cells after allogeneic stem cell transplantation. Overall study findings and caveats: Few T cell clones were shared across patients, but motif clusters showed tissue-specific shared signatures. Within patients, tissue anatomy strongly shaped TCR repertoire composition.

About this clone itself: What it binds is not known.

TCRdb's table, derived via immunoSEQ multiplex PCR, lists solely in-frame clones and lacks some. The table has about 9,400 clones, just over 65% seen once; the top ten hold about 24%. The CDR3 sequence is 16 residues long. Germline V gene data show CDR1 as MNHNS and CDR2 as SASEGT. Trimming removed 2 bases from V and 0 bases from J, with 12 bases in between. The TCR was taken from a male donor aged 60 or over with lung cancer. The J gene is TRBJ2-3, the V gene TRBV6-1; no definite D call. Sequencing was performed on tissue from the stomach, taken at autopsy. CDR3 nucleotide sequence: TGTGCCAGCAGTGAAAGGCAGACTCTAAGCACAGATACGCAGTATTTT. Amino acids: CASSERQTLSTDTQYF.